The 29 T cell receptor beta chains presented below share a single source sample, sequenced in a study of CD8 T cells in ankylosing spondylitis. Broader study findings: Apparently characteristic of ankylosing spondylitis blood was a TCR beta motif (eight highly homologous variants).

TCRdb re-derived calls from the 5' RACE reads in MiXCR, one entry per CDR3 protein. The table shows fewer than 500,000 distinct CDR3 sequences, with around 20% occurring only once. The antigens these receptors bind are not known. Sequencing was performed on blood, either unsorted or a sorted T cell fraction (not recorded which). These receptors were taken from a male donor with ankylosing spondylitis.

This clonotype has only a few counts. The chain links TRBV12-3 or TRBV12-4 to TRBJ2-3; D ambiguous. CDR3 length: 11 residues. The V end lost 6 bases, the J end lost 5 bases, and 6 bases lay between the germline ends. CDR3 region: CASRLQDTQYF. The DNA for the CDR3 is TGTGCCAGCAGGCTACAAGATACGCAGTATTTT.

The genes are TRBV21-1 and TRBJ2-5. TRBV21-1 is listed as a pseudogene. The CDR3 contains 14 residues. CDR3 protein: CASSEAVRGETQYF. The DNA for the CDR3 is TGTGCCAGCAGCGAAGCGGTCCGAGGAGAGACCCAGTACTTC.

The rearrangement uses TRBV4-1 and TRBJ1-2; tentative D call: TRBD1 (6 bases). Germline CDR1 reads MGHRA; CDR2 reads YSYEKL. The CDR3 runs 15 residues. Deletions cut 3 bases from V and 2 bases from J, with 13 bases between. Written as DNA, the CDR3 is TGCGCCAGCAGCCAGGATCAGGGGCCCAACTATGGCTACACCTTC. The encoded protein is CASSQDQGPNYGYTF.

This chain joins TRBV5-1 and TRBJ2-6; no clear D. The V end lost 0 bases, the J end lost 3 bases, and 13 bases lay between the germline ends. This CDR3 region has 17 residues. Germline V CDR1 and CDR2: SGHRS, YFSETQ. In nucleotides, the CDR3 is TGCGCCAGCAGCTTGGCCGGTCGCGCCGGTGGGGCCAACGTCCTGACTTTC. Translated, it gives CASSLAGRAGGANVLTF.

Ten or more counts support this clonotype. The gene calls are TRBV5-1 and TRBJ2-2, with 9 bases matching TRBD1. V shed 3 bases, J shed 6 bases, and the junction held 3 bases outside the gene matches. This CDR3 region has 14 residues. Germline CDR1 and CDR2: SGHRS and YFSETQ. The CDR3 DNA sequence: TGCGCCAGCAGCTGGGACAGGGATTCCGGGGAGCTGTTTTTT. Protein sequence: CASSWDRDSGELFF.

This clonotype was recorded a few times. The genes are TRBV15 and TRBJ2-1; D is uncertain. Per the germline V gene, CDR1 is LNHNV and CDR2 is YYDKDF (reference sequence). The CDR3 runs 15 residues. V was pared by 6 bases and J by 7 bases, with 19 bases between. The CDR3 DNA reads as TGTGCCACCAGGTTCGGGCAGTTGCTAATAAATGAGCAGTTCTTC. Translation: CATRFGQLLINEQFF.

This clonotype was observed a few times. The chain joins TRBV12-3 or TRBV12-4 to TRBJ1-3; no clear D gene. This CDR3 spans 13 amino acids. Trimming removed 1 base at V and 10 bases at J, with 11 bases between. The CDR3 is CASSLVARGTIYF. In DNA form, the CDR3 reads TGTGCCAGCAGTTTAGTGGCCCGAGGAACCATATATTTT.

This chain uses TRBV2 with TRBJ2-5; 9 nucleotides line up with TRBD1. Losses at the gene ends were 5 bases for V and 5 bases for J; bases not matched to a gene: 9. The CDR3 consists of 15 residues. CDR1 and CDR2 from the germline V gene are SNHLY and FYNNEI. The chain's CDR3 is CASSLGTGLWETQYF. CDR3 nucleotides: TGTGCCAGCAGTTTGGGGACAGGGCTTTGGGAGACCCAGTACTTC.

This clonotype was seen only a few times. The CDR3 nucleotides read TGTGCCAGCAGTGGACAGGGCGGACCAGATACGCAGTATTTT. Translated: CASSGQGGPDTQYF. The chain joins TRBV6-1 to TRBJ2-3, with 7 bases that match TRBD1. The CDR3 sequence is 14 residues long. The germline V gene has CDR1 MNHNS and CDR2 SASEGT. The trim removed 4 bases at V and 4 bases at J, leaving 5 bases unmatched.

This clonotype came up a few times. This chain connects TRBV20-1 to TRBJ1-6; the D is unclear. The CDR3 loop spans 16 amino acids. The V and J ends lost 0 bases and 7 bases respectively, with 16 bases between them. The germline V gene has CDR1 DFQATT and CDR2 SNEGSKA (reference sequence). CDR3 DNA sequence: TGCAGTGCTAGAGATCAAGTAAGAGAGAGGAATTCACCCCTCCACTTT. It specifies CSARDQVRERNSPLHF.

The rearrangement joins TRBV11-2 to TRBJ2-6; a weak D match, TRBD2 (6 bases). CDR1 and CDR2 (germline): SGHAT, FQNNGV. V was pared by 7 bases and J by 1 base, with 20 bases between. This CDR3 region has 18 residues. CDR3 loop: CASNMVGTANSGANVLTF. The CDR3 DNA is TGTGCCAGCAACATGGTTGGGACTGCCAATTCTGGGGCCAACGTCCTGACTTTC.

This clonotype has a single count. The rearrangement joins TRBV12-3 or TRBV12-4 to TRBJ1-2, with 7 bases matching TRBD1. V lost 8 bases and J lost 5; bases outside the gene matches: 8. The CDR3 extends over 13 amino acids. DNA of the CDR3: TGTGCCAGCCGGGACAGCTACCGATATGGCTACACCTTC. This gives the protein CASRDSYRYGYTF.

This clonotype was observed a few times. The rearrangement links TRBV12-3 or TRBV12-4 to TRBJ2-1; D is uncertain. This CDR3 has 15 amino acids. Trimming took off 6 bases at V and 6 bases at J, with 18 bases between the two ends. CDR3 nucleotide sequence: TGTGCCAGCAGCAGGTCATTGAGTACGGGCAATGAGCAGTTCTTC. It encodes CASSRSLSTGNEQFF.

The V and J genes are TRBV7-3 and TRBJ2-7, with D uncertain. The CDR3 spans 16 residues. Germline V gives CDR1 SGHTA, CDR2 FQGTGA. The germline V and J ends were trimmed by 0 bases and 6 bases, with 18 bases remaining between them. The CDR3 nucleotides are TGTGCCAGCAGCTTAACGCGGCAGCCCTTATTACGCGAGCAGTACTTC. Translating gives CASSLTRQPLLREQYF.

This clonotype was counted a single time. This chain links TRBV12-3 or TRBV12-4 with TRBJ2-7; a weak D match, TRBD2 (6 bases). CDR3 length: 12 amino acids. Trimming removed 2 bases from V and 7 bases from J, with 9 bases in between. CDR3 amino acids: CASSLWAGEQYF. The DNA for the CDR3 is TGTGCCAGCAGTTTATGGGCGGGGGAGCAGTACTTC.

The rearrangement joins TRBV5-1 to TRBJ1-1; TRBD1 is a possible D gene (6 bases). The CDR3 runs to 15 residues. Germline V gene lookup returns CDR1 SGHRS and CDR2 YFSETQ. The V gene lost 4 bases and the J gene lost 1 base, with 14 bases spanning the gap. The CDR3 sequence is CASSPGQIRNTEAFF. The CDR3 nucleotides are TGCGCCAGCAGCCCAGGACAGATCAGGAACACTGAAGCTTTCTTT.

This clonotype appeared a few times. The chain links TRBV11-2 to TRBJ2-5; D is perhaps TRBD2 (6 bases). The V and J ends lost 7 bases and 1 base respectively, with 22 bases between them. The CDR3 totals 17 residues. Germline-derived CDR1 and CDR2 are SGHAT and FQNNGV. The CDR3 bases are TGTGCCAGCACCCCAAGTGGGGCGGGATCGCTCCAAGAGACCCAGTACTTC. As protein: CASTPSGAGSLQETQYF.

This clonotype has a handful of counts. CDR3 DNA sequence: TGCAGTGCTAGGGCAGGAAGAAACACCATATATTTT. It specifies CSARAGRNTIYF. The J gene is TRBJ1-3, the V gene TRBV20-1; D remains unclear. Deletions cut 3 bases from V and 5 bases from J, with 8 bases between. Germline CDR1 reads DFQATT; CDR2 reads SNEGSKA (reference sequence). This CDR3 region has 12 residues.

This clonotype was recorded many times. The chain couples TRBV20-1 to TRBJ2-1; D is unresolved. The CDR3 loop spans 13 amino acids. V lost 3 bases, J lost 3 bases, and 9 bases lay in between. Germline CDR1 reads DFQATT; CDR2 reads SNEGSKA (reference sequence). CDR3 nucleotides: TGCAGTGCTAGCGGGCTCTTCTACAATGAGCAGTTCTTC. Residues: CSASGLFYNEQFF.

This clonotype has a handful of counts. The CDR3 is CASSLEGQGIQKLFF. The CDR3 nucleotides read TGTGCCAGCAGCTTAGAAGGACAGGGGATACAAAAACTGTTTTTT. The chain uses TRBV7-2 and TRBJ1-4, with TRBD1 identical over 9 bases. J gave up 9 bases and V 1 base, and 6 bases lay outside the gene matches. CDR1 and CDR2 (germline): SGHTA, FQGNSA. CDR3 length: 15 amino acids.

Written as DNA, the CDR3 is TGTGCCAGTAGTAATCAGCGGGGCCACACCGGGGAGCTGTTTTTT. It specifies CASSNQRGHTGELFF. This rearrangement joins TRBV19 to TRBJ2-2; 7 bases fit TRBD2. The CDR3 covers 15 residues. The V gene end was trimmed by 4 bases and the J gene end by 3 bases; junction bases not matched to a gene: 5. Looked up from germline, CDR1 is LNHDA and CDR2 is SQIVND (reference sequence).

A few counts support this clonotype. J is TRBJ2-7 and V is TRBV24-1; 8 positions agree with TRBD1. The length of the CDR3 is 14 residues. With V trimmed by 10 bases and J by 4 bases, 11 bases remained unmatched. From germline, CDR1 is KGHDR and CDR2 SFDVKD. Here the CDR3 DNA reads TGTGCCACGATGACAGGGGTCGCGGTTTACGAGCAGTACTTC. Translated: CATMTGVAVYEQYF.

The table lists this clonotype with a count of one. DNA of the CDR3: TGTGCCAGCAGCTTATCGACTAGCGCCTTCTACGAGCAGTACTTC. It yields the protein CASSLSTSAFYEQYF. The chain recombines TRBV7-2 with TRBJ2-7; 8 bases line up with TRBD2. V trimming: 2 bases; J trimming: 3 bases; junction bases outside the gene matches: 6. Germline V lookup: CDR1 SGHTA, CDR2 FQGNSA. This CDR3 has 15 residues.

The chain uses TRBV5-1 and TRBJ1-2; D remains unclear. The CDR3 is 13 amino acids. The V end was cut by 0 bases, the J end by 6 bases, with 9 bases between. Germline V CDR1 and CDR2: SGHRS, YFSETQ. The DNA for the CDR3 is TGCGCCAGCAGCTTGGGTCAGCACGATGGCTACACCTTC. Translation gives CASSLGQHDGYTF. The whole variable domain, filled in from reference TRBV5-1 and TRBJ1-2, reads KAGVTQTPRYLIKTRGQQVTLSCSPISGHRSVSWYQQTPGQGLQFLFEYFSETQRNKGNFPGRFSGRQFSNSRSEMNVSTLELGDSALYLCASSLGQHDGYTFGSGTRLTVV.

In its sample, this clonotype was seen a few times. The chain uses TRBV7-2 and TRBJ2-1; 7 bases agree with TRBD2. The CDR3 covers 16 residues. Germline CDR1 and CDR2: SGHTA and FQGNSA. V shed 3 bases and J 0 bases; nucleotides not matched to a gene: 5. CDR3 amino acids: CASSFAAGFSYNEQFF. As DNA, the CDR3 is TGTGCCAGCAGCTTCGCAGCGGGATTCTCCTACAATGAGCAGTTCTTC. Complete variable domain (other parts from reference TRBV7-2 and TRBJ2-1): GAGVSQSPSNKVTEKGKDVELRCDPISGHTALYWYRQSLGQGLEFLIYFQGNSAPDKSGLPSDRFSAERTGGSVSTLTIQRTQQEDSAVYLCASSFAAGFSYNEQFFGPGTRLTVL.

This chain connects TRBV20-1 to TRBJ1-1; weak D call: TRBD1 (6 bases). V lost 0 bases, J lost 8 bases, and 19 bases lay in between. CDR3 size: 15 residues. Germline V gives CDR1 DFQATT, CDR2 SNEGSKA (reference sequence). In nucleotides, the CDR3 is TGCAGTGCTAGAGAGGGCCAGTCAGGGGTTTTGGAAGCTTTCTTT. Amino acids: CSAREGQSGVLEAFF.

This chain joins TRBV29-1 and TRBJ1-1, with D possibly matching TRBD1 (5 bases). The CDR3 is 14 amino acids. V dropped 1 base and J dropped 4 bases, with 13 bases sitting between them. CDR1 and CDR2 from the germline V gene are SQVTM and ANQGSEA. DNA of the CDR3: TGCAGCGTTGAAGTTAGGGGCCGGGTCACTGAAGCTTTCTTT. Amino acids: CSVEVRGRVTEAFF.

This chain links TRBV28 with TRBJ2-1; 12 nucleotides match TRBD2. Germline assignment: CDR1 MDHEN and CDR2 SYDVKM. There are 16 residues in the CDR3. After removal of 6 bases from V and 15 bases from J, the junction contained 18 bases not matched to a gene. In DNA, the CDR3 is TGTGCCAGCAGCCGCGGACTAGCGGGGAACACGGAGCAGTCGTTCTTC. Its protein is CASSRGLAGNTEQSFF.

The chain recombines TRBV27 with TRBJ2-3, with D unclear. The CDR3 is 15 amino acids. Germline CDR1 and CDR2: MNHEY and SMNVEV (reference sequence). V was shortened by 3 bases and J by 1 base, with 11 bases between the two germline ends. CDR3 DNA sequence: TGTGCCAGCAGTTTTGGGCTAGAGGGCACAGATACGCAGTATTTT. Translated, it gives CASSFGLEGTDTQYF.